Presented here are 27 T cell receptor beta chains from one specimen sequenced in a study of graft-versus-host responses after intestinal transplantation. Sequenced by immunoSEQ multiplex PCR; TCRdb stores in-frame clones only, minus some. The sample carries tens of thousands of clones, about 95% recorded once. The antigens for these receptors are not known. The sample in question was unstimulated CD8+ T cells sorted from spleen or lymph node cells, obtained before transplant. Source of these receptors: a human donor who was the organ donor for an intestinal transplant.

This chain connects TRBV27 to TRBJ1-2; 8 nucleotides align to TRBD1. Germline loops: CDR1 MNHEY, CDR2 SMNVEV (reference sequence). Unmatched junction bases numbered 10, after V lost 2 bases and J lost 5 bases. This CDR3 comprises 16 residues. CDR3 protein: CASSLAGQARPYGYTF. In DNA, the CDR3 is TGTGCCAGCAGTTTAGCGGGACAGGCGCGACCGTATGGCTACACCTTC.

This clone was seen only once. The rearrangement links TRBV10-2 to TRBJ1-2; TRBD1 is a possible D gene (5 bases). CDR1 WSHSY and CDR2 SAAADI come from the germline V gene. This CDR3 has 18 amino acids. The V end was cut by 1 base, the J end by 6 bases, with 24 bases between. The CDR3 loop reads CASSEFLGQGSRFHGYTF. Here the CDR3 DNA reads TGCGCCAGCAGTGAGTTCTTAGGGCAGGGCTCAAGATTCCATGGCTACACCTTC.

The CDR3, as DNA: TGTGCCAGCAGCTCGACAGGGGGCGAGAATTCACCCCTCCACTTT. Translating gives CASSSTGGENSPLHF. The chain uses TRBV5-5 and TRBJ1-6; 10 nucleotides align to TRBD1. This CDR3 contains 15 residues. CDR1 is SGHKS, CDR2 YYEKEE, per germline (reference sequence). Trimming removed 3 bases from V and 7 bases from J; junction bases left unmatched: 4.

This clone was picked up one time. The rearrangement uses TRBV27 and TRBJ1-5; D call uncertain. This CDR3 is built from 13 residues. Trimming shortened V by 8 bases and J by 2 bases, and 10 bases separated the two germline ends. The germline CDR1 and CDR2 sequences are MNHEY and SMNVEV (reference sequence). The CDR3 region is CASGQLGNQPQHF. DNA of the CDR3: TGTGCCAGCGGGCAATTAGGCAATCAGCCCCAGCATTTT.

This clone has just one count. The same CDR3 can be traced to other DNA sequences in this sample. In DNA form, the CDR3 reads TGTGCCAGCAGCCCCCAGACAGGGGTAAATTCCTACGAGCAGTACTTC. Protein: CASSPQTGVNSYEQYF. The chain employs TRBV5-4 and TRBJ2-7; 8 bases match TRBD1. The ends lost 4 bases at V and 1 base at J; junction bases unmatched: 10. CDR3 length equals 16 residues. CDR1 is SGHNT and CDR2 is YYREEE in the germline V gene (reference sequence).

The rearrangement uses TRBV7-9 and TRBJ2-7; TRBD1 agrees at 7 bases. The length of the CDR3 is 16 residues. J was trimmed by 1 base and V by 1 base; bases with no gene match: 7. The germline V gene has CDR1 SEHNR and CDR2 FQNEAQ (reference sequence). CDR3 sequence: CASSLGQGVRSYEQYF. Here the CDR3 DNA reads TGTGCCAGCAGCTTAGGGCAGGGGGTTAGGTCCTACGAGCAGTACTTC.

The V and J genes are TRBV9 and TRBJ1-5; a possible D gene is TRBD1 (5 bases). Germline-derived CDR1 and CDR2 are SGDLS and YYNGEE. Trimming stripped 0 bases from V and 6 bases from J, with 10 bases between. The CDR3 contains 14 residues. In nucleotides, the CDR3 is TGTGCCAGCAGCGTAGGGGGCGGGGGTCAGCCCCAGCATTTT. This translates into CASSVGGGGQPQHF. The full variable domain, rest sourced from reference TRBV9 and TRBJ1-5, is DSGVTQTPKHLITATGQRVTLRCSPRSGDLSVYWYQQSLDQGLQFLIQYYNGEERAKGNILERFSAQQFPDLHSELNLSSLELGDSALYFCASSVGGGGQPQHFGDGTRLSIL.

The table lists this clone with a few counts. The chain combines TRBV27 with TRBJ1-2; 9 bases are shared with TRBD1. Germline loops: CDR1 MNHEY, CDR2 SMNVEV (reference sequence). V shed 6 bases and J 10 bases; nucleotides not matched to a gene: 9. CDR3 length: 13 residues. The CDR3 region is CASSDTGGGDYTF. Written as DNA, the CDR3 is TGTGCCAGCAGCGATACAGGGGGCGGAGACTACACCTTC.

This rearrangement joins TRBV6-1 to TRBJ2-7, with D possibly matching TRBD1 (6 bases). V was pared by 5 bases and J by 2 bases, with 16 bases between. The CDR3 spans 15 residues. Germline V gene lookup returns CDR1 MNHNS and CDR2 SASEGT. The CDR3 nucleotides read TGTGCCAGCAGTTGGGACACAGGGTCCCCCTACGAGCAGTACTTC. Protein product: CASSWDTGSPYEQYF.

V and J are TRBV7-9 and TRBJ2-7, with 10 positions matching TRBD2. The CDR3 is made up of 13 amino acids. Germline trimming cut 2 bases from V and 5 bases from J; bases unmatched to any gene: 0. The germline V gene encodes CDR1 SEHNR and CDR2 FQNEAQ (reference sequence). In nucleotides, the CDR3 is TGTGCCAGCAGCTTACTAGCGGGGGACGAGCAGTACTTC. Translation gives CASSLLAGDEQYF.

V usage is TRBV6-5 and J usage is TRBJ1-1; D gene unclear. The V gene's germline CDR1 is MNHEY and CDR2 SVGAGI. The CDR3 runs to 16 residues. Trimming cost V 1 base and J 0 bases, with 12 bases left between them. The DNA of the CDR3 is TGTGCCAGCAGTTACTTAGCGGAGTCCATGAACACTGAAGCTTTCTTT. Encoded protein: CASSYLAESMNTEAFF.

This chain links TRBV11-3 with TRBJ2-7; 8 bases align to TRBD1. J lost 4 bases, V lost 1 base, and 0 bases had no gene match. CDR1 is SGHNT and CDR2 is YENEEA in the germline V gene. The CDR3 contains 13 residues. The DNA of the CDR3 is TGTGCCAGCAGCTTAGGGACAGGGTACGAGCAGTACTTC. This encodes CASSLGTGYEQYF. Based on the CDR3 plus reference TRBV11-3 and TRBJ2-7, the full variable domain is EAGVVQSPRYKIIEKKQPVAFWCNPISGHNTLYWYLQNLGQGPELLIRYENEEAVDDSQLPKDRFSAERLKGVDSTLKIQPAELGDSAVYLCASSLGTGYEQYFGPGTRLTVT.

The chain employs TRBV13 and TRBJ2-7; possible D gene TRBD2, 6 bases. The CDR3 consists of 13 residues. Trimming pared 5 bases from V and 5 bases from J, leaving 13 bases between. The germline V gene has CDR1 PRHDT and CDR2 FYEKMQ (reference sequence). The DNA for the CDR3 is TGTGCCAGCAGCCTAACGGGCGGGGACGAGCAGTACTTC. Encoded protein: CASSLTGGDEQYF.

The V call is TRBV6-1, the J call TRBJ2-1, with 8 bases lining up with TRBD1. Germline V gives CDR1 MNHNS, CDR2 SASEGT. CDR3 size: 18 residues. After removal of 3 bases from V and 8 bases from J, the junction contained 18 bases not matched to a gene. The CDR3 coding sequence is TGTGCCAGCAGTGATGAGGGGGACAGGTCGTTCTTTGGGGATGAGCAGTTCTTC. This gives the protein CASSDEGDRSFFGDEQFF.

In regard to this clone: At one end, the junction sequence differs from germline, possibly due to a read error. The chain employs TRBV19 and TRBJ1-2; TRBD1 matches at 8 bases. Germline V gene sequence: CDR1 LNHDA, CDR2 SQIVND (reference sequence). This CDR3 is built from 13 residues. CDR3 bases: TGTGCCAGTAGTATGCAGGGGGCAGTTGGATCATCCTTC. Translated: CASSMQGAVGSSF.

The chain uses TRBV27 and TRBJ2-7; 12 bases line up with TRBD2. In germline, CDR1 is MNHEY, CDR2 SMNVEV (reference sequence). V trimming: 5 bases; J trimming: 1 base; junction bases outside the gene matches: 3. The CDR3 is 15 residues long. The DNA of the CDR3 is TGTGCCAGCAGTACCCTAGCGGGGGGGTCCTACGAGCAGTACTTC. Protein product: CASSTLAGGSYEQYF.

This rearrangement joins TRBV2 to TRBJ1-2; D is unresolved. V was trimmed by 2 bases and J by 8 bases, leaving 18 bases between them. The germline V gene has CDR1 SNHLY and CDR2 FYNNEI. The CDR3 consists of 15 residues. This CDR3 reads CASSETGLGGGGYTF. The CDR3 DNA reads TGTGCCAGCAGTGAAACCGGGTTGGGAGGTGGCGGCTACACCTTC. Together with reference TRBV2 and TRBJ1-2, the CDR3 gives the full variable domain: EPEVTQTPSHQVTQMGQEVILRCVPISNHLYFYWYRQILGQKVEFLVSFYNNEISEKSEIFDDQFSVERPDGSNFTLKIRSTKLEDSAMYFCASSETGLGGGGYTFGSGTRLTVV.

The gene calls are TRBV6-5 and TRBJ2-3; no firm D call. CDR1 and CDR2 (germline): MNHEY, SVGAGI. The CDR3 contains 15 residues. Deletions cut 6 bases from V and 1 base from J, with 14 bases between. CDR3: CASSPHPTGTDTQYF. As DNA, the CDR3 is TGTGCCAGCAGCCCCCACCCCACGGGCACAGATACGCAGTATTTT.

The rearrangement joins TRBV4-1 to TRBJ2-1; tentative D call: TRBD2 (5 bases). The CDR3 has 14 residues. V lost 0 bases and J 8 bases, leaving 11 bases between the germline ends. Germline V gene lookup returns CDR1 MGHRA and CDR2 YSYEKL. For the CDR3, the DNA is TGCGCCAGCAGCCAAGACTTAAGTAGCGATGAGCAGTTCTTC. Translation: CASSQDLSSDEQFF.

This chain links TRBV10-3 with TRBJ2-5, with D possibly matching TRBD2 (5 bases). V dropped 0 bases and J dropped 4 bases, with 18 bases sitting between them. CDR1 and CDR2 (germline): ENHRY, SYGVKD. This CDR3 is 17 amino acids long. The CDR3 is CAISESVGLVGGETQYF. CDR3 nucleotides: TGTGCCATCAGTGAGTCGGTCGGGTTAGTCGGAGGAGAGACCCAGTACTTC.

The V and J genes are TRBV5-1 and TRBJ1-1, with D unresolved. V was cut by 6 bases and J by 5 bases, with 14 bases left in between. CDR3 size: 13 residues. Germline V gene sequence: CDR1 SGHRS, CDR2 YFSETQ. In DNA, the CDR3 is TGCGCCAGCACGGTTTCGGGAGGGACTGAAGCTTTCTTT. This codes for CASTVSGGTEAFF.

This chain connects TRBV7-8 to TRBJ2-1; the match to TRBD2 covers 15 bases. The germline V gene has CDR1 SGHVS and CDR2 FQNEAQ. This CDR3 spans 17 amino acids. V was pared by 5 bases and J by 2 bases, with 4 bases of the junction left unmatched. CDR3 bases: TGTGCCAGCAGCATCGGACTAGCGGGGGGGCCCTACAATGAGCAGTTCTTC. Translated: CASSIGLAGGPYNEQFF.

This chain connects TRBV7-9 to TRBJ1-2; no firm D call. From germline, CDR1 is SEHNR and CDR2 FQNEAQ (reference sequence). The V and J ends lost 3 bases and 5 bases respectively, with 16 bases between them. This CDR3 has 15 residues. The CDR3 sequence is CASSLSVGGVYGYTF. DNA for the CDR3: TGTGCCAGCAGCTTGTCGGTTGGAGGCGTTTATGGCTACACCTTC.

This clone was picked up a small number of times. This chain links TRBV10-2 with TRBJ2-7; D assignment may be TRBD1 or TRBD2 (5 bases each). Trimming pared 2 bases from V and 6 bases from J, leaving 5 bases between. Germline V CDR1 and CDR2: WSHSY, SAAADI. There are 11 residues in the CDR3. Here the CDR3 DNA reads TGCGCCAGCAGTGAGGGGGGCGAGCAGTACTTC. It encodes CASSEGGEQYF.

The chain links TRBV7-9 to TRBJ2-1; TRBD1 is a possible D gene (6 bases). CDR3 length: 13 amino acids. Germline CDR1 and CDR2: SEHNR and FQNEAQ (reference sequence). V was pared by 7 bases and J by 5 bases, with 12 bases between. The CDR3: CASTPDSNNEQFF. CDR3 sequence (DNA): TGTGCCAGCACCCCGGACAGTAACAATGAGCAGTTCTTC.

The chain uses TRBV4-3 and TRBJ1-2; 9 nucleotides align to TRBD1. The germline V gene encodes CDR1 LGHNA and CDR2 YSLEER. The CDR3 runs to 16 residues. V was clipped by 0 bases and J by 5 bases; unmatched bases: 7. The CDR3 loop reads CASSQEDTGTGYGYTF. The CDR3 DNA reads TGCGCCAGCAGCCAAGAGGATACCGGGACAGGGTATGGCTACACCTTC.

The J gene is TRBJ2-3, the V gene TRBV4-1, with a possible D match to TRBD2 (7 bases). This CDR3 region has 20 residues. Trimming cost V 2 bases and J 0 bases, with 24 bases left between them. Germline V gene sequence: CDR1 MGHRA, CDR2 YSYEKL. CDR3 sequence reads: CASSQNGGPGRFTSTDTQYF. CDR3 DNA: TGCGCCAGCAGCCAAAACGGGGGGCCAGGGCGTTTTACTAGCACAGATACGCAGTATTTT.